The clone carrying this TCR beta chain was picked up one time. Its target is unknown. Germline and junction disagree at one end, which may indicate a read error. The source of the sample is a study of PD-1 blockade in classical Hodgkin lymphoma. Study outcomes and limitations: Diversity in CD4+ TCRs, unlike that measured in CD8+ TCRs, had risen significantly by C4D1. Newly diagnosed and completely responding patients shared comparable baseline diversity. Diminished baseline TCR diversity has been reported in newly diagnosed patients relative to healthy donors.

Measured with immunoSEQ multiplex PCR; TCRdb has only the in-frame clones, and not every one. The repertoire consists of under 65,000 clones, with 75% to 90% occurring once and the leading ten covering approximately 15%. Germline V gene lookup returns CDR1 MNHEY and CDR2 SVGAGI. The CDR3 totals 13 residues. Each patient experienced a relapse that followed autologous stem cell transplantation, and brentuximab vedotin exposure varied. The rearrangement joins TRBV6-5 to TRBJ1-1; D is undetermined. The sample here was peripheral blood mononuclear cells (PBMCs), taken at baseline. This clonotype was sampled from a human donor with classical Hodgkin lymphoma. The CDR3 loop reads CASSYRENPEAFF. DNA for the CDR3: TGTGCCAGCAGTTACCGCGAGAACCCTGAAGCTTTCTTT.